Listed below are T cell receptor beta chains from one sample, sequenced in a study of blood T cell repertoires in COVID-19. Assay: immunoSEQ multiplex PCR; the TCRdb copy retains only in-frame clones and omits some. The sample carries roughly 250,000 clones, 75% to 90% recorded once. Sequencing was carried out using peripheral blood. These receptors all come from a young man with acute or convalescent COVID-19. The CDR3 runs from the conserved cysteine through the conserved F or W. Expanded clones get a size class; other rows say once, few or many, or leave the size out.

abundance: NA; v_gene: TRBV11-2; j_gene: TRBJ2-1; CDR3aa: CATKLANSYNEQFF
abundance: NA; v_gene: TRBV30; j_gene: TRBJ1-5; CDR3aa: CAWQGGLGQPQHF
abundance: NA; v_gene: TRBV28; j_gene: TRBJ1-5; CDR3aa: CASRSPRAGSGNQPQHF
abundance: NA; v_gene: TRBV21-1; j_gene: TRBJ2-7; CDR3aa: CASSMRTSRYEQYF
abundance: NA; v_gene: TRBV6-5; j_gene: TRBJ2-5; CDR3aa: CASSYSGQGETQYF
abundance: NA; v_gene: TRBV6-5; j_gene: TRBJ1-2; CDR3aa: CASDDTNYGYTF
abundance: NA; v_gene: TRBV5-1; j_gene: TRBJ1-1; CDR3aa: CASSLGFGVGYEEAFF
abundance: NA; v_gene: TRBV29-1; j_gene: TRBJ1-2; CDR3aa: CSVLDSLYGYTF
abundance: NA; v_gene: TRBV28; j_gene: TRBJ1-1; CDR3aa: CASMRPMNTEAFF
abundance: NA; v_gene: TRBV7-3; j_gene: TRBJ2-6; CDR3aa: CASSPTYGANVLTF
abundance: NA; v_gene: TRBV3-1/TRBV3-2; j_gene: TRBJ1-2; CDR3aa: CASRGRNRGYYGYTF
abundance: NA; v_gene: TRBV4-1; j_gene: TRBJ2-1; CDR3aa: CASSQPTSGKVYNEQFF
abundance: NA; v_gene: TRBV19; j_gene: TRBJ2-1; CDR3aa: CASIERGTGAIQSSYNEQFF
abundance: NA; v_gene: TRBV29-1; j_gene: TRBJ2-3; CDR3aa: CSVLTPLLAGGGDTQYF
abundance: NA; v_gene: TRBV6-6; j_gene: TRBJ2-4; CDR3aa: CASLRGAGDIQYF
abundance: NA; v_gene: TRBV7-8; j_gene: TRBJ2-7; CDR3aa: CASSLLRVSSYEQYF
abundance: NA; v_gene: TRBV6-4; j_gene: TRBJ2-3; CDR3aa: CASSDSGLAGPDTQYF
abundance: once; v_gene: TRBV28; j_gene: TRBJ1-1; CDR3aa: CASRDRTNTEAFF
abundance: NA; v_gene: TRBV28; j_gene: TRBJ2-7; CDR3aa: CASNRVSYEQYF
abundance: NA; v_gene: TRBV5-1; j_gene: TRBJ1-5; CDR3aa: CASSLGQGEQPQHF
abundance: once; v_gene: TRBV30; j_gene: TRBJ1-1; CDR3aa: CAWSSQANTEAFF
abundance: NA; v_gene: TRBV6-5; j_gene: TRBJ1-2; CDR3aa: CASSYVNAGNRGYTF
abundance: NA; v_gene: TRBV10-3; j_gene: TRBJ1-5; CDR3aa: CAISSGDQPQHF
abundance: NA; v_gene: TRBV13; j_gene: TRBJ2-6; CDR3aa: CASSYSSGANVLTF
abundance: NA; v_gene: TRBV5-1; j_gene: TRBJ1-4; CDR3aa: CASRSTVTTNEKLFF
abundance: once; v_gene: TRBV30; j_gene: TRBJ1-2; CDR3aa: CAASDRVGYGYTF
abundance: NA; v_gene: TRBV2; j_gene: TRBJ1-2; CDR3aa: CASRLDRANYGYTF
abundance: NA; v_gene: TRBV7-9; j_gene: TRBJ2-7; CDR3aa: CASSLAWAADSYEQYF
abundance: NA; v_gene: TRBV24-1; j_gene: TRBJ2-3; CDR3aa: CATSDPRSAETTDTQYF
abundance: few; v_gene: TRBV7-9; j_gene: TRBJ1-2; CDR3aa: CASSTGGASTFLRGYTF
abundance: NA; v_gene: TRBV30; j_gene: TRBJ1-5; CDR3aa: CAFRRDSVQPQHF
abundance: NA; v_gene: TRBV12-3/TRBV12-4; j_gene: TRBJ2-3; CDR3aa: CASSRGLRVTQYF
abundance: NA; v_gene: TRBV7-9; j_gene: TRBJ1-4; CDR3aa: CASSLSGEKLFF
abundance: once; v_gene: TRBV5-6; j_gene: TRBJ1-1; CDR3aa: CASSWWGAGTEAFF
abundance: NA; v_gene: TRBV28; j_gene: TRBJ1-2; CDR3aa: CASTTRTPGGYTF
abundance: NA; v_gene: TRBV6-5; j_gene: TRBJ1-2; CDR3aa: CASTSSGGFGYTF
abundance: NA; v_gene: TRBV3-1/TRBV3-2; j_gene: TRBJ2-3; CDR3aa: CASSHPGSTDTQYF
abundance: NA; v_gene: TRBV7-2; j_gene: TRBJ2-3; CDR3aa: CASSLGTSYTDTQYF
abundance: NA; v_gene: TRBV25-1; j_gene: TRBJ1-4; CDR3aa: CASSDTRQVEKLFF
abundance: NA; v_gene: TRBV20-1; j_gene: TRBJ1-5; CDR3aa: CSASLQGKRSQPQHF
abundance: once; v_gene: TRBV19; j_gene: TRBJ2-3; CDR3aa: CASSSESSTDTQYF
abundance: NA; v_gene: TRBV7-3; j_gene: TRBJ1-6; CDR3aa: CASSLTWDRINSPLHF
abundance: NA; v_gene: TRBV28; j_gene: TRBJ1-5; CDR3aa: CASSSGQIGNQPQHF
abundance: NA; v_gene: TRBV6-5; j_gene: TRBJ2-2; CDR3aa: CASSYYVPGGTGELFF
abundance: few; v_gene: TRBV2; j_gene: TRBJ1-3; CDR3aa: CASSVIYATGSGNTIYF
abundance: NA; v_gene: TRBV3-1/TRBV3-2; j_gene: TRBJ2-1; CDR3aa: CASSQEGTGANEQFF
abundance: NA; v_gene: TRBV4-1; j_gene: TRBJ2-7; CDR3aa: CASRRIESEYEQYF
abundance: NA; v_gene: TRBV19; j_gene: TRBJ1-4; CDR3aa: CASSRPGATNEKLFF
abundance: few; v_gene: TRBV6-5; j_gene: TRBJ1-1; CDR3aa: CASSYEGAEAFF
abundance: NA; v_gene: TRBV13; j_gene: TRBJ2-3; CDR3aa: CASSLSGLLTDTQYF
abundance: NA; v_gene: TRBV18; j_gene: TRBJ2-7; CDR3aa: CASSPPRDRGLEQYF
abundance: NA; v_gene: TRBV19; j_gene: TRBJ2-1; CDR3aa: CASSIETGTSEFF
abundance: NA; v_gene: TRBV6-5; j_gene: TRBJ2-6; CDR3aa: CATLSGANVLTF
abundance: NA; v_gene: TRBV7-9; j_gene: TRBJ1-4; CDR3aa: CASSGAAWGEKLFF
abundance: NA; v_gene: TRBV13; j_gene: TRBJ2-3; CDR3aa: CASSFRQGSTDTQYF